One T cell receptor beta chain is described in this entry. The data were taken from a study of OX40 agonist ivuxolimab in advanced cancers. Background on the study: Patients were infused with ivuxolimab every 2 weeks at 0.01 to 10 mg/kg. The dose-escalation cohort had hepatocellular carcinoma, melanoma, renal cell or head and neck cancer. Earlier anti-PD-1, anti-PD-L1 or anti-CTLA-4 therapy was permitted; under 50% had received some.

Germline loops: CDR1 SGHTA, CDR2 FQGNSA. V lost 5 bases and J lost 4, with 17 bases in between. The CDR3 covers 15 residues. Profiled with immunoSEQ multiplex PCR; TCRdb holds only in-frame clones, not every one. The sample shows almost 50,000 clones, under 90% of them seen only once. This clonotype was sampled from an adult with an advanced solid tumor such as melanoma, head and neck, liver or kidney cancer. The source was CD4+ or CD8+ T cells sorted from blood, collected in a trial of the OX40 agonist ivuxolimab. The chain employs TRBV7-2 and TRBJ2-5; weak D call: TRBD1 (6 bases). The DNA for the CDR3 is TGTGCCAGCAGCCAGGCAGGGGACCGTTCAGAGACCCAGTACTTC. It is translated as CASSQAGDRSETQYF.